These T cell receptor beta chains were read from a single sample in a study of shared clonotypes between healthy human individuals. TCRdb keeps only in-frame clones here, not all; method: immunoSEQ multiplex PCR. The table includes around 640,000 clones, 95% to 96% detected once. Sample: naive CD8+ T cells sorted from blood. The receptors here all came from a woman in her thirties in good health. The CDR3 runs from the conserved cysteine through the conserved F or W. A D gene is named only where the DNA matches it firmly. The size entry is marked missing in some rows and otherwise reads once, few, many or a size class.

d_call j_call v_call clone_size cdr3_aa cdr3_nt
. TRBJ2-5 TRBV11-3 . CASSPQLYQETQYF TGTGCCAGCAGCCCCCAGTTGTACCAAGAGACCCAGTACTTC
. TRBJ1-4 TRBV7-9 . CASSRGTGTNEKLFF TGTGCCAGCAGCCGAGGGACGGGGACTAATGAAAAACTGTTTTTT
. TRBJ1-2 TRBV6-1 . CASSEQGSYGYTF TGTGCCAGCAGTGAGCAGGGCAGCTATGGCTACACCTTC
TRBD1 TRBJ1-4 TRBV2 . CASSDGQGEKLFF TGTGCCAGCAGTGATGGACAGGGGGAAAAACTGTTTTTT
TRBD1 TRBJ2-7 TRBV2 once CASSEDPGTGSYVWYF TGTGCCAGCAGCGAAGACCCCGGGACAGGGTCCTACGTTTGGTACTTC
TRBD2 TRBJ2-1 TRBV2 . CASVAASGNNEQFF TGTGCCAGCGTCGCGGCTAGCGGGAACAATGAGCAGTTCTTC
TRBD1 TRBJ2-7 TRBV28 . CASRGTGGGYEQYF TGTGCCAGCAGGGGGACAGGGGGAGGGTACGAGCAGTACTTC
. TRBJ1-2 TRBV9 . CASSVVGGGGYGYTF TGTGCCAGCAGCGTAGTAGGCGGGGGAGGCTATGGCTACACCTTC
. TRBJ2-3 TRBV28 . CASSGTGTAVVYKFADTQYF TGTGCCAGCAGTGGTACCGGGACCGCGGTAGTATATAAATTCGCAGATACGCAGTATTTT
. TRBJ2-5 TRBV28 . CASSFTSRGTETQYF TGTGCCAGCAGTTTTACTAGCCGAGGGACGGAGACCCAGTACTTC
. TRBJ2-7 TRBV15 . CATSRIGTERVSVYEQYF TGTGCCACCAGCCGCATAGGAACTGAACGTGTTAGCGTCTACGAGCAGTACTTC
. TRBJ1-4 TRBV7-9 . CASSLYEKLFF TGTGCCAGCAGCTTATATGAAAAACTGTTTTTT
. TRBJ2-7 TRBV11-1 . CASSPRDLIYEQYF TGTGCCAGCAGCCCCCGGGACTTGATCTACGAGCAGTACTTC
TRBD1 TRBJ1-3 TRBV9 . CASSVGRDRGRSGNTIYF TGTGCCAGCAGCGTAGGAAGGGACAGGGGCCGCTCTGGAAACACCATATATTTT
. TRBJ1-5 TRBV6-1 . CASSEDSYSNQPQHF TGTGCCAGCAGTGAAGACAGCTATAGCAATCAGCCCCAGCATTTT
. TRBJ1-1 TRBV27 . CASSSYQGMNTEAFF TGTGCCAGCAGTTCATATCAGGGAATGAACACTGAAGCTTTCTTT
. TRBJ1-2 TRBV28 . CASSFFGTAGGYTF TGTGCCAGCAGTTTCTTTGGTACTGCGGGTGGCTACACCTTC
TRBD2 TRBJ2-7 TRBV2 . CASLSSGGGSPYEQYF TGTGCCAGCCTCTCCTCAGGCGGGGGATCCCCCTACGAGCAGTACTTC